Shown below are 2 T cell receptor beta chains from a single sample sequenced in a study of human thymus T cells. TCRdb's copy holds only in-frame clones and misses some; the assay was immunoSEQ multiplex PCR. Of some 46,000 clones listed, around 93% are singletons. Sequencing was carried out using blood. These receptors were obtained from a girl under three years old with a congenital heart defect but otherwise immunologically healthy.

This CDR3 reads CASSQAYNEQFF. The DNA for the CDR3 is TGTGCCAGCAGCCAAGCCTACAATGAGCAGTTCTTC. This chain joins TRBV4-2 and TRBJ2-1; D gene uncertain. Germline values: CDR1 LGHNA, CDR2 YNFKEQ. V lost 1 base to trimming and J lost 2 bases, with 0 bases between them. The CDR3 length is 12 residues.

The CDR3 protein is CASSRTEIDTQYF. The CDR3 DNA reads TGTGCCAGCAGCAGGACAGAGATAGATACGCAGTATTTT. The chain joins TRBV6-5 to TRBJ2-3; possibly TRBD1 for D (6 bases). The V and J ends lost 6 bases and 5 bases respectively, with 12 bases between them. Per germline, CDR1 MNHEY and CDR2 SVGAGI. The CDR3 loop spans 13 amino acids.